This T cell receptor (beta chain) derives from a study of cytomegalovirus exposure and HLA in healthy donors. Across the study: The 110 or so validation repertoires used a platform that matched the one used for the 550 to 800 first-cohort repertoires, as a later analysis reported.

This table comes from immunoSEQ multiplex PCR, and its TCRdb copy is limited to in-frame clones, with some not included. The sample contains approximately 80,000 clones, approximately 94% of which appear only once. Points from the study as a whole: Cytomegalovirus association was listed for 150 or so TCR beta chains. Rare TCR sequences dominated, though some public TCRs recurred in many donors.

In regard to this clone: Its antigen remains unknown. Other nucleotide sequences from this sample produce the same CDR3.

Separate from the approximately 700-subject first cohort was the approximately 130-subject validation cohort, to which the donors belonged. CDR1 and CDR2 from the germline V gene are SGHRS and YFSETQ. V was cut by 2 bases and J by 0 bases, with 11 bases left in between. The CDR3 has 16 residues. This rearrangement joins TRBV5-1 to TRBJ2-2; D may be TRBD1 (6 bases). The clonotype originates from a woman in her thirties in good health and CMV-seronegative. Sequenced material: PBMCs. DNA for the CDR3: TGCGCCAGCAGCTTAGTGCCAGGGGCGAACACCGGGGAGCTGTTTTTT. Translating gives CASSLVPGANTGELFF.